This T cell receptor (beta chain) was sequenced for a study of shared clonotypes between healthy human individuals. About this clone itself: The antigen is unknown.

Germline V gene data show CDR1 as SGHTS and CDR2 as YDEGEE. The CDR3 contains 14 residues. The V gene lost 4 bases and the J gene lost 8 bases, with 15 bases spanning the gap. Study-level results: Estimated richness was generally greater in naive than memory subsets.

Study donors comprised healthy, HIV-negative adults devoid of recent acute infection or vaccination. At a deep level, the assay was run. Sorted-subset replicate PCRs used 150 to 200 ng of genomic DNA. This amount corresponded to 30,000 to 35,000 T cell genomes. Measured with immunoSEQ multiplex PCR; TCRdb has only the in-frame clones, and not every one. The sample holds more than 2 million clones, roughly 95% seen once. This clonotype was sampled from a young man in good health. The specimen sequenced was naive CD4+ T cells sorted from blood. Subset in this sample: CD45RA+ positively selected. This chain connects TRBV5-8 to TRBJ1-4, with D possibly matching TRBD1 (6 bases). CDR3 coding DNA: TGTGCCAGCAGCCGGGGGGGGCTTGGCGAAAAACTGTTTTTT. It yields the protein CASSRGGLGEKLFF.